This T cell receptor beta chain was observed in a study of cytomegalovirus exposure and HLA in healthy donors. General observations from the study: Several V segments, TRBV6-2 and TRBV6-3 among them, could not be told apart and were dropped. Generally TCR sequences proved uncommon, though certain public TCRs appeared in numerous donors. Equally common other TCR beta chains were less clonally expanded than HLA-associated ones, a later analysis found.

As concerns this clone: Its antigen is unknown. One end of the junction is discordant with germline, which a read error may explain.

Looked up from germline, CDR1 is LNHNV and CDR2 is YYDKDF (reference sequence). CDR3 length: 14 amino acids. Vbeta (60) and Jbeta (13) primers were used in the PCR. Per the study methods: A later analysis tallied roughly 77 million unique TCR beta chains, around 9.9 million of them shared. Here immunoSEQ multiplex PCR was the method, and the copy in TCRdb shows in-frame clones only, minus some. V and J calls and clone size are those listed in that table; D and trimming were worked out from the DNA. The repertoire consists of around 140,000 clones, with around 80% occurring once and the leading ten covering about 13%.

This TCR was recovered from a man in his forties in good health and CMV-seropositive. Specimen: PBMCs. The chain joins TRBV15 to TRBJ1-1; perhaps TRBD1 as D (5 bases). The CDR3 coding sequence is TGTGCCACCAGCAGAAGGGGCATGAACGCTGAAGCTTTCTTT. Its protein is CATSRRGMNAEAFF.